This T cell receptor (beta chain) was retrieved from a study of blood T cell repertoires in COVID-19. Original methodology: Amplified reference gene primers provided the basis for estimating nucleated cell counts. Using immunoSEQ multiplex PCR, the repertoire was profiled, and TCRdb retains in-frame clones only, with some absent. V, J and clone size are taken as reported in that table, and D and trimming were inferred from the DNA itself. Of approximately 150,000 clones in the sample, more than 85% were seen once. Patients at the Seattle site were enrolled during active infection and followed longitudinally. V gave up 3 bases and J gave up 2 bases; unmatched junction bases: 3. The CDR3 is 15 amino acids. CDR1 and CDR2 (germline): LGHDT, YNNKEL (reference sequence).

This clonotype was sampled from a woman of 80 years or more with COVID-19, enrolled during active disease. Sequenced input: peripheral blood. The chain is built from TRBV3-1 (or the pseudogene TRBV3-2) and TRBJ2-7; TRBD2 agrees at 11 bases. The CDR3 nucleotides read TGTGCCAGCAGCCAGGGACTAGCGGACACCTACGAGCAGTACTTC. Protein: CASSQGLADTYEQYF.